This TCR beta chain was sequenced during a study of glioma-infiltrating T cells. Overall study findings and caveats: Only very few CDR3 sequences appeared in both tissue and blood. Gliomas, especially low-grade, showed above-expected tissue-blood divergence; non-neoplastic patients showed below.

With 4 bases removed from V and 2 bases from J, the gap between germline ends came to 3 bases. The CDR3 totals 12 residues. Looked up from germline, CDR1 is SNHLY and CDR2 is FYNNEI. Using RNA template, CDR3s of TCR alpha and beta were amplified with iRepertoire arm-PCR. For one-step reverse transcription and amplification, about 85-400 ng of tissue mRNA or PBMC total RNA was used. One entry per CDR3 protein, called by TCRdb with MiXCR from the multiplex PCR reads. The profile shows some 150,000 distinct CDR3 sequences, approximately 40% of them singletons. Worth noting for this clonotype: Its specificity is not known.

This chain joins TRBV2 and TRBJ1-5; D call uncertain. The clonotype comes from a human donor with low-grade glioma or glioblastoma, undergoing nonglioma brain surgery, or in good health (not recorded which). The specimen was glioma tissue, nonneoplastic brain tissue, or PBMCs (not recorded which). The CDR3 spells CASSVGNQPQHF. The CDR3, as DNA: TGTGCCAGCAGTGTGGGCAATCAGCCCCAGCATTTT.